This TCR beta chain comes out of a study of shared clonotypes between healthy human individuals (TCRdb year 2020). For the wider study: Three men and a couple of women, aged 18 to 49 years, made up the cohort. For each donor, CD4 naive and CD4 memory were each given three plates, CD8 naive was given two plates, and CD8 memory was given one plate. Blood TCR repertoires of five healthy adults were deeply sequenced to estimate repertoire size and the extent of clonotype sharing between individuals. To increase sequencing depth and limit assay-specific biases, TCR repertoire library preparation and sequencing were carried out by different laboratories using diverse techniques. Between about 0.8 and 9 billion PBMCs per donor were obtained by leukapheresis. General study outcomes and caveats: Only blood was sampled, and tissue TCR repertoires likely differ from those in blood. Naive subsets generally had larger estimated clonotype richness than memory subsets. Higher generation probabilities were observed for clonotypes shared by all four sorted-subset donors than for non-shared clonotypes. Even with the large sequencing depth, rarefaction of the sorted-subset datasets indicated that sequencing was incomplete. Based on pairwise subsampling, the degree of clonotype sharing among donors was expected to be affected by sequencing depth. Because the study included only a small number of donors, the genetic and exposure-history diversity represented was limited. Sharing across a few donors was observed for roughly 5.4% of naive CD4, 3% to 4% of naive CD8, 2% to 2.5% of memory CD4, and less than 0.45% of memory CD8 clonotypes.

The CDR3, from cysteine to phenylalanine, totals 17 residues. Only the CDR3 DNA stays, 51 bases, in frame from base 1. Trimming at the junction amounts to 0 bases on V and 1 base on J, and the germline ends lie 14 bases apart. For CDR1 and CDR2, the germline V gene (reference sequence) lists LNHDA and SQIVND. Points on this clone: Which antigen it targets is not known. No per-base quality is available; no much larger clone lies one base away.

Using the deep immunoSEQ assay, TCR CDR3 regions were amplified from genomic DNA by multiplex PCR. Extracted genomic DNA from each cell subset was spread evenly across all wells of several immunoSEQ 96-well plates, with each plate serving as a replicate. For sorted subsets, approximately 190 ng genomic DNA, equal to tens of thousands of T cell genomes, was loaded into each replicate PCR. Purified libraries were measured with a Qubit 3.0 fluorometer, size-checked on a Bioanalyzer 2100, and measured again with the KAPA Library Quantification kit. Every immunoSEQ 96-well plate was sequenced on a separate single-read 150-cycle Illumina NextSeq 550 flow cell. The authors' analysis ran thus. Because only junctional sequences without quality scores were contained in the immunoSEQ output, filtering matching that applied to full-length reads could not be performed. To assign V/J genes and CDR3, sequences were annotated using PyIR, a Python wrapper for IgBLAST v1.9, with IMGT germline references. Any read was removed if the V/J assignment was weak (E-value above 1e-6), the CDR3 was missing, or the read contained stop codons, out-of-frame junctions, or ambiguous translated residues. V3J clonotypes were defined as sequences sharing an identical inferred V gene, J gene, and CDR3 amino acid sequence. Percentage overlap between repertoires was computed as shared unique clonotypes divided by the size of the smaller repertoire. Repertoire richness was assessed with RTK rarefaction, the Chao1 estimator, and Recon v2.1 estimates of unobserved clonotypes. Generation probabilities were computed with OLGA for all TCRbeta clonotypes obtained by the gDNA method from a handful of donors. TCRdb's version of the immuneACCESS table is confined to in-frame rearrangements and falls short of the full clone set. An unresolved V gene accounts for under half of the shortfall where checked; the remainder is of unknown origin. Clone size and V and J calls were adopted from that table, with D and trimming inferred from the DNA. Counted in this sample were hundreds of thousands of clones; about 95% of them appeared once. The ten biggest clones cover roughly 0.06% of the sample.

Healthy HIV-negative adults with no recently reported acute infections or vaccinations were included as donors. Every donor was a Caucasian adult living in Nashville, Tennessee, USA. CD4+ T cells were enriched by magnetic negative selection; naive cells were then positively selected on CD45RA, and the negative fraction formed the memory subset. Blood was obtained by leukapheresis, after which PBMCs were separated by Ficoll-Histopaque density gradient centrifugation and cryopreserved in liquid nitrogen vapor phase. Analytical flow cytometry was used to check the purity and quantity of every magnetically sorted T cell population. From each sorted fraction, genomic DNA was isolated and quantified by UV absorbance on a Nanodrop 2000c.

The receptor chain draws on TRBV19 and TRBJ2-3, with the D gene not clear enough to name. The sequenced material came from naive CD4+ T cells sorted from blood. The intended sense of this specimen's cell subset or site label: CD45RA+ positively selected. The TCR was taken from a woman in her twenties or thirties in good health. The nucleotide sequence is TGTGCCAGTAGTATAGATCTGACGGCCCCGCGCACAGATACGCAGTATTTT. Translated, this gives CASSIDLTAPRTDTQYF.